This T cell receptor (beta chain) was captured in a study of cytomegalovirus exposure and HLA in healthy donors. Study findings and constraints: V- and J-gene trimming in TCR beta was tied to a missense DCLRE1C variant by an analysis performed later. 150 or so TCR beta chains were listed as cytomegalovirus-associated.

PCR employed 60 Vbeta and 13 Jbeta primers. Only in-frame clones appear in the TCRdb table, and some are missing; sequencing was by immunoSEQ multiplex PCR. The sample carries under 200,000 clones, roughly 77% recorded once. A word on this clone: Its antigen is not identified.

Germline V gives CDR1 SGHVT, CDR2 SQSDAQ. CDR3 length: 14 residues. With V trimmed by 5 bases and J by 5 bases, 7 bases remained unmatched. This chain joins TRBV7-4 and TRBJ2-7; 9 bases match TRBD1. This clonotype was sampled from a male donor in good health and CMV-seronegative. The material sequenced was PBMCs. This CDR3 reads CASSPPGQGNEQYF. The CDR3 DNA reads TGTGCCAGCAGCCCGCCGGGACAGGGAAACGAGCAGTACTTC.